This T cell receptor beta chain is drawn from a study of T cells in localized non-small cell lung cancer. With 6 bases removed from V and 0 bases from J, the gap between germline ends came to 17 bases. CDR3 size: 16 residues. Germline V lookup: CDR1 SGHTA, CDR2 FQGNSA. The table came from immunoSEQ multiplex PCR; TCRdb's copy has only in-frame clones and leaves some out. The sample consists of tens of thousands of clones, roughly 86% of them appearing once. The TCR comes from a female donor aged 60 or older with stage I squamous cell lung carcinoma. Sequences were derived from peripheral blood, sampled before any cancer treatment. J is TRBJ1-1 and V is TRBV7-2; weak D call: TRBD1 (6 bases). CDR3: CASSPSPTGLNTEAFF. CDR3 bases: TGTGCCAGCAGTCCTAGCCCTACAGGGTTGAACACTGAAGCTTTCTTT.